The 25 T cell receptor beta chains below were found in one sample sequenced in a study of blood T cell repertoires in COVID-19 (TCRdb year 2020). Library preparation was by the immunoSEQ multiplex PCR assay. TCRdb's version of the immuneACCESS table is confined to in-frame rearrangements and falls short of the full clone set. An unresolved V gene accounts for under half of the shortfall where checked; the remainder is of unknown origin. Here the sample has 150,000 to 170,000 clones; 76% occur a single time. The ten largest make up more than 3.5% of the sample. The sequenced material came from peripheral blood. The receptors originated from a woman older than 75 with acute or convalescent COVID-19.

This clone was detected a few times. CDR3 loop: CASSFSSGGSTDTQYF. The CDR3, as DNA: TGTGCCAGCAGCTTTTCTAGCGGGGGCTCGACAGATACGCAGTATTTT. The chain is built from TRBV7-2 and TRBJ2-3, with TRBD2 matching 10 bases. This CDR3 has 16 residues. Trimming at V came to 3 bases and at J to 3 bases, leaving 6 bases not matched to a gene. CDR1 SGHTA and CDR2 FQGNSA come from the germline V gene.

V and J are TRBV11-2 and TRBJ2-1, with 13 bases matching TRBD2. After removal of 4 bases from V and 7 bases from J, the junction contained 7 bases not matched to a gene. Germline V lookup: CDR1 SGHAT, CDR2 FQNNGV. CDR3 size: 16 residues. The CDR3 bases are TGTGCCAGCAGCTCGACCTCGGGACTAGCGGGGAATGAGCAGTTCTTC. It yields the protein CASSSTSGLAGNEQFF.

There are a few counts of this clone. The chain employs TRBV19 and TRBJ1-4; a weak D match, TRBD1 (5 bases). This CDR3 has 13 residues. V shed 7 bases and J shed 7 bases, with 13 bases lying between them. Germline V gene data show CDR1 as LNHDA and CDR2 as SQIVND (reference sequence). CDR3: CASMGQGSEKLFF. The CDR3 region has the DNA TGTGCCAGTATGGGGCAGGGTAGTGAAAAACTGTTTTTT. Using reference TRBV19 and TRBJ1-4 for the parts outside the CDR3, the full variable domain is DGGITQSPKYLFRKEGQNVTLSCEQNLNHDAMYWYRQDPGQGLRLIYYSQIVNDFQKGDIAEGYSVSREKKESFPLTVTSAQKNPTAFYLCASMGQGSEKLFFGSGTQLSVL.

CDR3 amino acids: CASSQEYYGYTF. The CDR3 coding sequence is TGTGCCAGCAGCCAGGAATACTATGGCTACACCTTC. The V gene is TRBV7-9, the J gene TRBJ1-2; D is undetermined. V shed 5 bases and J shed 3 bases, with 7 bases lying between them. CDR3 length: 12 amino acids. Germline CDR1 is SEHNR and CDR2 is FQNEAQ (reference sequence).

CDR3: CASSQSERNTEAFF. The CDR3 DNA is TGTGCCAGCAGCCAATCCGAGAGGAACACTGAAGCTTTCTTT. The V call is TRBV3-1 (or the pseudogene TRBV3-2), the J call TRBJ1-1; D unclear. This CDR3 comprises 14 residues. Germline CDR1 is LGHDT and CDR2 is YNNKEL (reference sequence). V was pared by 2 bases and J by 1 base, with 8 bases between.

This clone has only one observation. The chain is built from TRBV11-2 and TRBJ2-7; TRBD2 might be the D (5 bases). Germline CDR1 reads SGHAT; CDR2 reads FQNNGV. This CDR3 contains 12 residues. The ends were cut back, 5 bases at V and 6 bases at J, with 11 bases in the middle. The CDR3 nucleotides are TGTGCCAGCAGCCCCGCCCGGGGCGAGCAGTACTTC. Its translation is CASSPARGEQYF.

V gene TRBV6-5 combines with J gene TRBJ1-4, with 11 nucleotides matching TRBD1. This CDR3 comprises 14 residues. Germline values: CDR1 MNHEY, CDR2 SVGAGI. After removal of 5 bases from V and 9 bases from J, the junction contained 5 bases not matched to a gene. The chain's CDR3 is CASSRGQGAKKLFF. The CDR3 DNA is TGTGCCAGCAGTCGAGGACAGGGGGCGAAAAAACTGTTTTTT.

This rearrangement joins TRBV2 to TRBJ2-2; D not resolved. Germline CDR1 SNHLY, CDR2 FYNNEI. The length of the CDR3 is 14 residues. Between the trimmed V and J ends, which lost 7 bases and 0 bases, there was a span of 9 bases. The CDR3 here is CASTATPNTGELFF. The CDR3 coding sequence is TGTGCCAGCACCGCGACACCGAACACCGGGGAGCTGTTTTTT. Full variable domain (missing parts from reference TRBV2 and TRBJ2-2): EPEVTQTPSHQVTQMGQEVILRCVPISNHLYFYWYRQILGQKVEFLVSFYNNEISEKSEIFDDQFSVERPDGSNFTLKIRSTKLEDSAMYFCASTATPNTGELFFGEGSRLTVL.

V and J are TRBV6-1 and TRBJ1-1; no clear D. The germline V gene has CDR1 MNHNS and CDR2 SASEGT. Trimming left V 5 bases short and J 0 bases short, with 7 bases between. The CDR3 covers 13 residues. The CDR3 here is CASSRSLNTEAFF. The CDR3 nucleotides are TGTGCCAGCAGTCGGTCGCTGAACACTGAAGCTTTCTTT.

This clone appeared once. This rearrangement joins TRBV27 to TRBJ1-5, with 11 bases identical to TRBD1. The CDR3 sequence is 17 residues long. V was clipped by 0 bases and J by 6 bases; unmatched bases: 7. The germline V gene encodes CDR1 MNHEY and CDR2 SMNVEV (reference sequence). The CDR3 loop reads CASSLSSLGQGVQPQHF. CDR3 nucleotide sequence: TGTGCCAGCAGTTTATCATCTTTGGGACAGGGGGTTCAGCCCCAGCATTTT.

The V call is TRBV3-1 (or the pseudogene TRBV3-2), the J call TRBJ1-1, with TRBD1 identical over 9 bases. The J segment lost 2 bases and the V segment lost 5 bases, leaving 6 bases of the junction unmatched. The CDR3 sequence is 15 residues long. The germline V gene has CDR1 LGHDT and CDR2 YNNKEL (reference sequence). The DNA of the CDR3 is TGTGCCAGCAGCTCCCGGACAGGGGCAAACACTGAAGCTTTCTTT. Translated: CASSSRTGANTEAFF.

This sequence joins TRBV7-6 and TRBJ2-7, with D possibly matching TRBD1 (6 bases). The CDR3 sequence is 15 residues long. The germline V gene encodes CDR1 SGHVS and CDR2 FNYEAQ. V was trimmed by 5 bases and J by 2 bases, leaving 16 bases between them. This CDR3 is CASSTPSQGPYEQYF. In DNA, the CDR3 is TGTGCCAGCAGCACCCCGTCGCAGGGGCCCTACGAGCAGTACTTC.

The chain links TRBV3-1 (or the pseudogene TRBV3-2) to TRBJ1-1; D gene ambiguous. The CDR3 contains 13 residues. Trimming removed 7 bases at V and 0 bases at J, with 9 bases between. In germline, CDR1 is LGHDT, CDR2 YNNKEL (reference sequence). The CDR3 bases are TGTGCCAGCACCCGCGGTCTGAACACTGAAGCTTTCTTT. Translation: CASTRGLNTEAFF.

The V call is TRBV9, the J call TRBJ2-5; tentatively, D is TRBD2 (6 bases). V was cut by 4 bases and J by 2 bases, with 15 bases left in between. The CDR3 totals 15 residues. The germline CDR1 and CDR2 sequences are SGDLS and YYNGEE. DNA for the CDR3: TGTGCCAGCAGCACCCTGGCGGGATGGCAAGAGACCCAGTACTTC. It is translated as CASSTLAGWQETQYF.

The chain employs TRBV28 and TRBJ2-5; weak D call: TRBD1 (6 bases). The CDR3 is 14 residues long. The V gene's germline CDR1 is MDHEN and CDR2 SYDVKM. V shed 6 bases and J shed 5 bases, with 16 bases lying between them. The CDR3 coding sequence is TGTGCCAGCAGCGCACTCACAGGGCTTGAGACCCAGTACTTC. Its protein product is CASSALTGLETQYF.

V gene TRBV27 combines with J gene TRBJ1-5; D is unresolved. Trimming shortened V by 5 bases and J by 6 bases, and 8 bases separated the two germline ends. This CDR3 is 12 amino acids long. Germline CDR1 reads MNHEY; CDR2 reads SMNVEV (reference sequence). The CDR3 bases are TGTGCCAGCAGTGAGTTTGGTCAGCCCCAGCATTTT. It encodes CASSEFGQPQHF.

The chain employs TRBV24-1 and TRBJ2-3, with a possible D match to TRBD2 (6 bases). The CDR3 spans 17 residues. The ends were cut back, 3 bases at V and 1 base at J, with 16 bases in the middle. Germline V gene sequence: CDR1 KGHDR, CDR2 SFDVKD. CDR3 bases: TGTGCCACCAGTGATGGAGGGTACGGAGTGGGCACAGATACGCAGTATTTT. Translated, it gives CATSDGGYGVGTDTQYF.

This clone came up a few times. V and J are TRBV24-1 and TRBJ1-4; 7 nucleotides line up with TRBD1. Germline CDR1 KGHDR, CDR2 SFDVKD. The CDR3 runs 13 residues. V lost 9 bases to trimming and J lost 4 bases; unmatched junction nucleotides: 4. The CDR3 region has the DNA TGTGCCACCCCGGGACAGAATAATGAAAAACTGTTTTTT. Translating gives CATPGQNNEKLFF.

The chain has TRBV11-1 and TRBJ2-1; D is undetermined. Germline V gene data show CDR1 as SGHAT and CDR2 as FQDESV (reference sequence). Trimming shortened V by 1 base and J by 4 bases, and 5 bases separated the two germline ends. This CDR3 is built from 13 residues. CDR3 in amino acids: CASSLVPYNEQFF. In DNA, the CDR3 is TGTGCCAGCAGCTTAGTCCCTTACAATGAGCAGTTCTTC. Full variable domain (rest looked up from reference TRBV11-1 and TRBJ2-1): EAEVAQSPRYKITEKSQAVAFWCDPISGHATLYWYRQILGQGPELLVQFQDESVVDDSQLPKDRFSAERLKGVDSTLKIQPAELGDSAMYLCASSLVPYNEQFFGPGTRLTVL.

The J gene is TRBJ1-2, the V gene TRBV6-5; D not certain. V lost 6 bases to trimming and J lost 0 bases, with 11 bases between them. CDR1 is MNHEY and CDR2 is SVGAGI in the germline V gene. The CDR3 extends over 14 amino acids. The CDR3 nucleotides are TGTGCCAGCAGCCTCTCGGGTTCTAACTATGGCTACACCTTC. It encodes CASSLSGSNYGYTF.

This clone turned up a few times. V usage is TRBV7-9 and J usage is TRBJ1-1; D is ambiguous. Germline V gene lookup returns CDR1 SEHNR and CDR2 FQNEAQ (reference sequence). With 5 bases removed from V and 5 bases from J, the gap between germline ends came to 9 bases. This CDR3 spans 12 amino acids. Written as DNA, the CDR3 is TGTGCCAGCAGCCCGACTGTGACTGAAGCTTTCTTT. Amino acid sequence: CASSPTVTEAFF.

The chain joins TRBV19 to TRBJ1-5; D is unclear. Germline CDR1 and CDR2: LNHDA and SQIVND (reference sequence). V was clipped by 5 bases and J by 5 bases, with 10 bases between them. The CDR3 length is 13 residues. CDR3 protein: CASSVLNYQPQHF. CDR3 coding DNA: TGTGCCAGTAGTGTACTTAATTATCAGCCCCAGCATTTT.

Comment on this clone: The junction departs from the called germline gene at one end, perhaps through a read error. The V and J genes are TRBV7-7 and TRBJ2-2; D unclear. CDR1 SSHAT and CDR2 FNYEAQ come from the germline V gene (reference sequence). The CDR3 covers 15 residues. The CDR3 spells CASSPSLENTGELFF. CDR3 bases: TGTGCTAGCAGCCCGTCCCTAGAGAACACCGGGGAGCTGTTTTTT.

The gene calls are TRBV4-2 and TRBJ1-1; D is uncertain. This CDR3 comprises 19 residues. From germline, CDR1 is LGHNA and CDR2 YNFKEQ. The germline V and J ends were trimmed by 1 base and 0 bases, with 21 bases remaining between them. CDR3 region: CASSQGEARVRWLNTEAFF. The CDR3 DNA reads TGTGCCAGCAGCCAAGGAGAGGCCAGAGTAAGGTGGTTGAACACTGAAGCTTTCTTT.

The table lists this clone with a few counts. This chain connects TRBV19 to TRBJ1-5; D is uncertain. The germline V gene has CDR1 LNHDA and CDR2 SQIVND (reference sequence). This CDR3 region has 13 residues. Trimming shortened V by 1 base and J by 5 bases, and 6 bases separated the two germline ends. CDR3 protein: CASSIASHQPQHF. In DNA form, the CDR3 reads TGTGCCAGTAGTATAGCCTCTCATCAGCCCCAGCATTTT. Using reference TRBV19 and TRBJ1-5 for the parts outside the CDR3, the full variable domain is DGGITQSPKYLFRKEGQNVTLSCEQNLNHDAMYWYRQDPGQGLRLIYYSQIVNDFQKGDIAEGYSVSREKKESFPLTVTSAQKNPTAFYLCASSIASHQPQHFGDGTRLSIL.